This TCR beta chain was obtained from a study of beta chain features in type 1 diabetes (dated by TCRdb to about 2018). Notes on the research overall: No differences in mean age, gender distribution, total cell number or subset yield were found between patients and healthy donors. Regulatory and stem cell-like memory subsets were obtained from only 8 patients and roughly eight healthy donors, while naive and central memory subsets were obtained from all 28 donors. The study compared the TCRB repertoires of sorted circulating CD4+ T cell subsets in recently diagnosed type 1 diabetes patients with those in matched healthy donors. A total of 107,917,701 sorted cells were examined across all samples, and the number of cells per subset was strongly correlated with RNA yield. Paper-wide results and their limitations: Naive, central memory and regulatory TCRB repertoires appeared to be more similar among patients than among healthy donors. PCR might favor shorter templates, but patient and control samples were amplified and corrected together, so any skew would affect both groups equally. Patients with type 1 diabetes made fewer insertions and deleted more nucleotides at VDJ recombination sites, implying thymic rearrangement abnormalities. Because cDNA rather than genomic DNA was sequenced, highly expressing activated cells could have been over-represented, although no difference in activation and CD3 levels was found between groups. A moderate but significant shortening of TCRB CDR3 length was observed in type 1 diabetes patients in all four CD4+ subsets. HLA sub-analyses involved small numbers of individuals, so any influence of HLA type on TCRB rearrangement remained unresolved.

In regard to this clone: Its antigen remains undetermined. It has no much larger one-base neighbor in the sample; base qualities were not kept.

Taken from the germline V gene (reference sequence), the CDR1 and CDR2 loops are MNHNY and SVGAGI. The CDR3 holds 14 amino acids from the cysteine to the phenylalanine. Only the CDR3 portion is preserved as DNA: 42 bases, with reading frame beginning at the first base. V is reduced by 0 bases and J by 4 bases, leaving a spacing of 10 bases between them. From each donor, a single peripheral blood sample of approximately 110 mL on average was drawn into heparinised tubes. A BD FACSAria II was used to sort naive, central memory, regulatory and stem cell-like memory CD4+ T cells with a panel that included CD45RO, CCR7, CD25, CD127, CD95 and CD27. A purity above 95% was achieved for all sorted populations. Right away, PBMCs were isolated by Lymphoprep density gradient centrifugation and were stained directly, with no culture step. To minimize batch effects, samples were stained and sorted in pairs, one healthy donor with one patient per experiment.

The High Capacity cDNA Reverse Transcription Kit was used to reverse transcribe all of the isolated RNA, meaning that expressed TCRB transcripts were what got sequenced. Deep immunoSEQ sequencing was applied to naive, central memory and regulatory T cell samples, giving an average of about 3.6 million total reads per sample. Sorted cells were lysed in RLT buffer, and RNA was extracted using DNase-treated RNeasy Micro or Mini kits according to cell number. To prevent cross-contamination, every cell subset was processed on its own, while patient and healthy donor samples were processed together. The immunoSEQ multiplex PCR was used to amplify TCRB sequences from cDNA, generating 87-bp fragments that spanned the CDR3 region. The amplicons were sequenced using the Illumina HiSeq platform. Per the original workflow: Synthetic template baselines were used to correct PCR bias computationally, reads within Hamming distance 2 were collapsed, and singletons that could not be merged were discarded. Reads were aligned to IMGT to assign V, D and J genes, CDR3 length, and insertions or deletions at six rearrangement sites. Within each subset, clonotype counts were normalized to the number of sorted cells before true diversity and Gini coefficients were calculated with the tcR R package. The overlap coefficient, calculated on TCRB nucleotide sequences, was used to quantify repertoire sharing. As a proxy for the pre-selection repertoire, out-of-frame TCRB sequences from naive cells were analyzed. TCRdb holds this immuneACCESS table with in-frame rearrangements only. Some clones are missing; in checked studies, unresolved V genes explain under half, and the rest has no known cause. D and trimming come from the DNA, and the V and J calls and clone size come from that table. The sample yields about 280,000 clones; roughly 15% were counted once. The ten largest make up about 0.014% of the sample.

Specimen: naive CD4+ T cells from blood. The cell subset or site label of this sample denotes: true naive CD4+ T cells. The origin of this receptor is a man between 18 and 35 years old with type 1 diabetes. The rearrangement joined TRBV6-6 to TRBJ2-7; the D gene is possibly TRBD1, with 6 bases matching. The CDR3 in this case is CASSYSYRAYEQYF. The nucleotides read TGTGCCAGCAGTTACTCGTACAGGGCGTACGAGCAGTACTTC.